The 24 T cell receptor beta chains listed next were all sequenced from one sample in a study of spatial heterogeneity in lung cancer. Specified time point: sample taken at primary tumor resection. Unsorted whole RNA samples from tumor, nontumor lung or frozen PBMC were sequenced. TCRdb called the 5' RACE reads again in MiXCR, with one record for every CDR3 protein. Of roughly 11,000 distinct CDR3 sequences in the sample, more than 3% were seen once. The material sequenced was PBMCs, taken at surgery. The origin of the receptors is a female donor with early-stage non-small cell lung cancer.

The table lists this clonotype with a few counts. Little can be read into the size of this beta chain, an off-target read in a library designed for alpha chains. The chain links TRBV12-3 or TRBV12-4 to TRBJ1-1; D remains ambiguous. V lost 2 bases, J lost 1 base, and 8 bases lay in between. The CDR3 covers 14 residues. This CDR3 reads CASSLIAENTEAFF. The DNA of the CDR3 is TGTGCCAGCAGTTTAATCGCAGAGAACACTGAAGCTTTCTTT.

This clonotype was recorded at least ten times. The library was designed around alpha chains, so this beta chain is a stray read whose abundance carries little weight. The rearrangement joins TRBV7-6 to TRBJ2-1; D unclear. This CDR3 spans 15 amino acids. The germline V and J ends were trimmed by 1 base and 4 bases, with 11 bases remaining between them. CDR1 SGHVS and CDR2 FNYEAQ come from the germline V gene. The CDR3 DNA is TGTGCCAGCAGCTTAGAGGCCGGGCTTTACAATGAGCAGTTCTTC. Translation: CASSLEAGLYNEQFF. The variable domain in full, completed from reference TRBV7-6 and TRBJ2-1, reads GAGVSQSPRYKVTKRGQDVALRCDPISGHVSLYWYRQALGQGPEFLTYFNYEAQQDKSGLPNDRFSAERPEGSISTLTIQRTEQRDSAMYRCASSLEAGLYNEQFFGPGTRLTVL.

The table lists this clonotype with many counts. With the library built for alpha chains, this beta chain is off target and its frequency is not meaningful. The CDR3 region has the DNA TGCAGTGCACCGGAGAACACTGAAGCTTTCTTT. Its translation: CSAPENTEAFF. V and J are TRBV20-1 and TRBJ1-1; D unresolved. CDR1 is DFQATT, CDR2 SNEGSKA, per germline (reference sequence). This CDR3 has 11 amino acids. Trimming took 6 bases from V and 1 from J, leaving 6 bases between them.

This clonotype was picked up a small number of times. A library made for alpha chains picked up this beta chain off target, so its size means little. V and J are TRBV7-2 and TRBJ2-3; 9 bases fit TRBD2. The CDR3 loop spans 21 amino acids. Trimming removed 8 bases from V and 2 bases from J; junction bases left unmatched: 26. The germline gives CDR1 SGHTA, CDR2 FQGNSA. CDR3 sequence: CASESSQTGAGLAGFTDTQYF. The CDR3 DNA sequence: TGTGCCAGCGAAAGCAGCCAAACGGGGGCTGGTCTAGCGGGGTTCACAGATACGCAGTATTTT.

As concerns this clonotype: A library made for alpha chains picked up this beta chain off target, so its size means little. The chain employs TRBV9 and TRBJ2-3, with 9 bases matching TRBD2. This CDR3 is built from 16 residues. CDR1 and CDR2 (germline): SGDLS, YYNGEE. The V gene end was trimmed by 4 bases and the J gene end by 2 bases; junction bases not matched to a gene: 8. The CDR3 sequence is CASSSRLADPTDTQYF. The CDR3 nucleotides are TGTGCCAGCAGCTCTCGACTAGCGGACCCCACAGATACGCAGTATTTT.

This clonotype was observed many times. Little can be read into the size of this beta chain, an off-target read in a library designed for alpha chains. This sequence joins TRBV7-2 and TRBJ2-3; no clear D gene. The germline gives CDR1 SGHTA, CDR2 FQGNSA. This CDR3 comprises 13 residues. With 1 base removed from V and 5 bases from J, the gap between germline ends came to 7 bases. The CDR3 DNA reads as TGTGCCAGCAGCTTAGTTGCCGGAGATACGCAGTATTTT. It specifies CASSLVAGDTQYF.

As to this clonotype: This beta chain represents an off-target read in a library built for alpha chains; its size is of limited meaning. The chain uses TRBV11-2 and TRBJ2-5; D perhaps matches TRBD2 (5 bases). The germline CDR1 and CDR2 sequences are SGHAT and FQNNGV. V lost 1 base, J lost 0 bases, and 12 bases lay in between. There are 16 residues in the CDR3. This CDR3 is CASSLGLAAYQETQYF. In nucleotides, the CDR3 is TGTGCCAGCAGCTTAGGGCTAGCCGCGTACCAAGAGACCCAGTACTTC.

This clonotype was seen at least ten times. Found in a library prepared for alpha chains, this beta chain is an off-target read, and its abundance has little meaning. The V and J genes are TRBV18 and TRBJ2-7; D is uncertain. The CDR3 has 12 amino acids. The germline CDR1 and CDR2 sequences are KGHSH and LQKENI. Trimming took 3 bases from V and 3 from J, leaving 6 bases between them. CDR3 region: CASSPPGYEQYF. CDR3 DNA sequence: TGTGCCAGCTCACCCCCGGGCTACGAGCAGTACTTC.

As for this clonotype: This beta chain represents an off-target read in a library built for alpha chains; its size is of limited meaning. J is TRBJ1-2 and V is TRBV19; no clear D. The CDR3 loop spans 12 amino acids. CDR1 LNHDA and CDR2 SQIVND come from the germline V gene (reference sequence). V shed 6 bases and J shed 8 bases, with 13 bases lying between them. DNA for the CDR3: TGTGCCAGTAGGACAACTTCCAGCGGCTACACCTTC. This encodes CASRTTSSGYTF.

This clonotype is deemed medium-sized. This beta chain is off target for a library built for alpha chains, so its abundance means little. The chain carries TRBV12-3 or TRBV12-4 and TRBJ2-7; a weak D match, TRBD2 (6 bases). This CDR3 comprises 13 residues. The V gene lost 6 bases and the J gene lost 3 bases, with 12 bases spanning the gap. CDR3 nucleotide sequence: TGTGCCAGCAGCGTTAGCGGCCACTACGAGCAGTACTTC. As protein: CASSVSGHYEQYF.

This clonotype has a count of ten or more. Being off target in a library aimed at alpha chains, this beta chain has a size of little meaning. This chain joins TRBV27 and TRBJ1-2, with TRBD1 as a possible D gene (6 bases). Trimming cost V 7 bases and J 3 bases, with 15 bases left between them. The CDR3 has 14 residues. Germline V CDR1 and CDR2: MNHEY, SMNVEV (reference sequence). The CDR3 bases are TGTGCCAGCAAAGGCGGGGGGCGCGACTATGGCTACACCTTC. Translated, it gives CASKGGGRDYGYTF.

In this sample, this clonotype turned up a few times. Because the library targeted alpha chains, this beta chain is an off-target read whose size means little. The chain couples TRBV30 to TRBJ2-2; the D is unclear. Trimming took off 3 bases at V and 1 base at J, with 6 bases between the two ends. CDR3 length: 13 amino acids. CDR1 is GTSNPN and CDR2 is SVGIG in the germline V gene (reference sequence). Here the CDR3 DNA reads TGTGCCTGGAGGCAACGGAACACCGGGGAGCTGTTTTTT. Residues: CAWRQRNTGELFF.

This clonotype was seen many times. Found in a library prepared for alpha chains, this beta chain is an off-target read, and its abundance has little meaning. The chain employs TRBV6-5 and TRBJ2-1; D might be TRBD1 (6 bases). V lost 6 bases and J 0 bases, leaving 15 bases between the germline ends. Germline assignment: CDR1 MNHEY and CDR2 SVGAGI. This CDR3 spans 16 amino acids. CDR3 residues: CASRYQGFSSYNEQFF. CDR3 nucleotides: TGTGCCAGCAGGTACCAGGGGTTTAGCTCCTACAATGAGCAGTTCTTC.

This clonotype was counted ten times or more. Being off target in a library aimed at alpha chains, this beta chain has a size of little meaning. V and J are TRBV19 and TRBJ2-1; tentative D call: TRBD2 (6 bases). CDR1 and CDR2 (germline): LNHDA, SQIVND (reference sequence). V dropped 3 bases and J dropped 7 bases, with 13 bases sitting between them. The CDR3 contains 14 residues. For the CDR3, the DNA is TGTGCCAGTAGTATTAGGGGACTGCAAAATGAGCAGTTCTTC. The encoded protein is CASSIRGLQNEQFF.

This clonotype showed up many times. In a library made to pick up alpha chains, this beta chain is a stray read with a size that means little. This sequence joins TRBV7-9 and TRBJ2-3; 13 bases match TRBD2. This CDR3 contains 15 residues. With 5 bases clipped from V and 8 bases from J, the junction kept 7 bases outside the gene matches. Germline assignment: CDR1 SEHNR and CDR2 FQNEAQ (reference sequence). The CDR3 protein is CASSGTSGGAGTQYF. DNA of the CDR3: TGTGCCAGCAGCGGTACTAGCGGGGGGGCAGGTACGCAGTATTTT.

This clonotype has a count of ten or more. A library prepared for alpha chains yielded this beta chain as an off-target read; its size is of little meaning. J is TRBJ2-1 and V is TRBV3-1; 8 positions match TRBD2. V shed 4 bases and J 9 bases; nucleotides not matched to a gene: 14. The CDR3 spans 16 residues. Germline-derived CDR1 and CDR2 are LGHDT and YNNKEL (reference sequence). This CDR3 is CASSRWAAGGSVEQFF. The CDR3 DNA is TGTGCCAGCAGCCGGTGGGCTGCGGGGGGTTCGGTTGAGCAGTTCTTC.

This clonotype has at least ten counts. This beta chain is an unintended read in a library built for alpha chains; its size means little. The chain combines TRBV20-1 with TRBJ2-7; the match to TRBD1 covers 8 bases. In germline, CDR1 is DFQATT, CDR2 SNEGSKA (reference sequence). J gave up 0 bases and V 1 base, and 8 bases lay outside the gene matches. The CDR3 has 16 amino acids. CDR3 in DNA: TGCAGTGCTAGAGGCCCCAACAGGGGGGCCTCCTACGAGCAGTACTTC. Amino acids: CSARGPNRGASYEQYF.

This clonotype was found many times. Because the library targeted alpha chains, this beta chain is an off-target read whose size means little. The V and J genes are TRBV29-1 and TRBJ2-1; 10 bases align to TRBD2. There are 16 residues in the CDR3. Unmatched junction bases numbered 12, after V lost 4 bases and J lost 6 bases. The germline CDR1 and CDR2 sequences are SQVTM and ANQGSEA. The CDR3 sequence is CSVVLGLAESTNEQFF. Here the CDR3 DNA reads TGCAGCGTTGTTCTAGGACTAGCGGAGTCAACCAATGAGCAGTTCTTC.

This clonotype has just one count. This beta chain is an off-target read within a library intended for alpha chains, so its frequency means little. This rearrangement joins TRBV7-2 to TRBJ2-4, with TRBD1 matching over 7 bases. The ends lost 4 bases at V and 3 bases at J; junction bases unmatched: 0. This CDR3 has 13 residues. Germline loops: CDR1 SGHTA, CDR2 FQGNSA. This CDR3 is CASSWDSKNIQYF. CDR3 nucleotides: TGTGCCAGCAGCTGGGACAGCAAAAACATTCAGTACTTC.

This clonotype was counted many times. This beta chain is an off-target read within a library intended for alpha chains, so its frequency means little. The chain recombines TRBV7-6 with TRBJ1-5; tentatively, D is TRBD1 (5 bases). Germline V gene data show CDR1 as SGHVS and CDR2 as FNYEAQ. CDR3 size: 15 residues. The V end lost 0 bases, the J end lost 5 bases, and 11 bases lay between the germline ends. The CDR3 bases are TGTGCCAGCAGCTTAGCGGGGAAAGGGGATCAGCCCCAGCATTTT. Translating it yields CASSLAGKGDQPQHF.

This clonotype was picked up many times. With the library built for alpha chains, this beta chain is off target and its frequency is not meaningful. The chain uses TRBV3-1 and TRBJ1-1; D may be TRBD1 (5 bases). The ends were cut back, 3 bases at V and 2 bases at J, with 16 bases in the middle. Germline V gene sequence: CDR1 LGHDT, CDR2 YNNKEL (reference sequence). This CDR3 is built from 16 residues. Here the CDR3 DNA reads TGTGCCAGCAGCCACAATGGGAGACAGTTCAACACTGAAGCTTTCTTT. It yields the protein CASSHNGRQFNTEAFF.

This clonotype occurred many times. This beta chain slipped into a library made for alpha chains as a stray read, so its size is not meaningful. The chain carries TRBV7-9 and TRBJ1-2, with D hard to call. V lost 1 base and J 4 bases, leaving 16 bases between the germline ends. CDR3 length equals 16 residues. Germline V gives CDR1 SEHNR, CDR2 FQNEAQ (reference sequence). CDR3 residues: CASSLVSGSFAYGYTF. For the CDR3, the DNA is TGTGCCAGCAGCTTAGTCTCGGGCAGTTTCGCCTATGGCTACACCTTC.

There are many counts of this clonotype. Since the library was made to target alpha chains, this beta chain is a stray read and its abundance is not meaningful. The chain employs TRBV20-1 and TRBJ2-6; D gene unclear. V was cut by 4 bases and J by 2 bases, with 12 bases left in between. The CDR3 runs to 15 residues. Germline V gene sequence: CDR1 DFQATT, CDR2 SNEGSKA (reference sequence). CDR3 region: CSAKLRAPGANVLTF. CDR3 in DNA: TGCAGTGCTAAGTTAAGGGCTCCTGGGGCCAACGTCCTGACTTTC.

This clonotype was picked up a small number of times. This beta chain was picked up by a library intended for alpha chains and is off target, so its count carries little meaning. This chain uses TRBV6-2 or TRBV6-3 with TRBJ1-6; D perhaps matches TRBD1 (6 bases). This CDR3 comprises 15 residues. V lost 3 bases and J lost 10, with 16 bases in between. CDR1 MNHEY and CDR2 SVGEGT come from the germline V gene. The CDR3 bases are TGTGCCAGCAGTTATTTCGGCAACAGGGACTCACCCCTCCACTTT. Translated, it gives CASSYFGNRDSPLHF.